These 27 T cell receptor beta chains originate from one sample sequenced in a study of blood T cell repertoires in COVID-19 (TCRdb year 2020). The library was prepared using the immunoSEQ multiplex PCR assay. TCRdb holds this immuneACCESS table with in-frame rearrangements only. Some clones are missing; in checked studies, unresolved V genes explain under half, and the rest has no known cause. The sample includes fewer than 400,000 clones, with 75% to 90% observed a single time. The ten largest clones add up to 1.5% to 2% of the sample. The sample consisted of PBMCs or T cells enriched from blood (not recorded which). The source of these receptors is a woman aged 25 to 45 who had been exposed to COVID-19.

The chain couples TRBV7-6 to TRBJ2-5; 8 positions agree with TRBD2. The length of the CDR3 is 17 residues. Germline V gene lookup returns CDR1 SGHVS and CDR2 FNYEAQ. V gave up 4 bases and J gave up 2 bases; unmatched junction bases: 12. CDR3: CASSSQAGVNWQETQYF. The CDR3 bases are TGTGCCAGCAGCTCTCAAGCGGGAGTGAATTGGCAAGAGACCCAGTACTTC.

Here the CDR3 DNA reads TGTGCCAGCAGCCGCTACAGGGTTCGGAGATCAGAAGAGACCCAGTACTTC. It is translated as CASSRYRVRRSEETQYF. V gene TRBV7-2 combines with J gene TRBJ2-5; a weak D match, TRBD1 (6 bases). CDR1 is SGHTA, CDR2 FQGNSA, per germline. With 5 bases removed from V and 3 bases from J, the gap between germline ends came to 22 bases. The CDR3 has 17 amino acids.

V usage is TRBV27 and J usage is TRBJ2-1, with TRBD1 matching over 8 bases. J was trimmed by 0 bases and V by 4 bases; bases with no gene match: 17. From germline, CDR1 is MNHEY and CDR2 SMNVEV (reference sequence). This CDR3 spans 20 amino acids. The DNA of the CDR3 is TGTGCCAGCAGTTCGAAATGGACCACCGGGACAGGAGTCTCCTACAATGAGCAGTTCTTC. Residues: CASSSKWTTGTGVSYNEQFF.

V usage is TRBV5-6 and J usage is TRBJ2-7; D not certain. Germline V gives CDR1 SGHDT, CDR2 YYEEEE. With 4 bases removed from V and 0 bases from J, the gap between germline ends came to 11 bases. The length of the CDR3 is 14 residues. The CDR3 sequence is CASSPPSNSYEQYF. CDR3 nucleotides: TGTGCCAGCAGCCCCCCATCCAACTCCTACGAGCAGTACTTC.

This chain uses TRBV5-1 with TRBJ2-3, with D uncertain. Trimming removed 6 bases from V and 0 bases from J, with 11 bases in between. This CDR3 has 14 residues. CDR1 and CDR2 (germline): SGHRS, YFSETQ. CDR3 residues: CASKTGHSTDTQYF. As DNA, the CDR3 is TGCGCCAGCAAGACGGGTCATAGCACAGATACGCAGTATTTT.

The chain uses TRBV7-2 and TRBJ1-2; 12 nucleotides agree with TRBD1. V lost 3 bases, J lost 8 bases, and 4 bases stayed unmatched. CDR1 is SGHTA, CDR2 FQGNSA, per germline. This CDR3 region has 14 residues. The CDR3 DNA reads TGTGCCAGCAGCTTTGGGACAGGGGGCAACGGCTACACCTTC. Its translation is CASSFGTGGNGYTF.

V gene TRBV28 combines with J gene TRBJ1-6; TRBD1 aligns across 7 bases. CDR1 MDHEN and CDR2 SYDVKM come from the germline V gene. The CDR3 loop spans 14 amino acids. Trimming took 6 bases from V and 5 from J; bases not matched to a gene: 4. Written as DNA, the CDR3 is TGTGCCAGCAGCAACAGGGGTAATAATTCACCCCTCCACTTT. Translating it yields CASSNRGNNSPLHF.

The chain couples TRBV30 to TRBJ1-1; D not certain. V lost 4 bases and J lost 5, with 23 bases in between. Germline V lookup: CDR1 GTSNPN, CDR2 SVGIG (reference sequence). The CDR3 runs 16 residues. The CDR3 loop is CAWTKPEPNLRTEAFF. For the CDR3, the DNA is TGTGCCTGGACCAAACCTGAACCTAATTTACGTACTGAAGCTTTCTTT. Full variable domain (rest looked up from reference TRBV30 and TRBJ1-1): SQTIHQWPATLVQPVGSPLSLECTVEGTSNPNLYWYRQAAGRGLQLLFYSVGIGQISSEVPQNLSASRPQDRQFILSSKKLLLSDSGFYLCAWTKPEPNLRTEAFFGQGTRLTVV.

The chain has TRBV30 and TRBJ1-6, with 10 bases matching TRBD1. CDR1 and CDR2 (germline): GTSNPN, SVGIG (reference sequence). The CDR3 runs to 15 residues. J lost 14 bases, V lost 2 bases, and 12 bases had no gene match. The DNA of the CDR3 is TGTGCCTGGAGTCCAATTGGGACAGGGGTAAAGGCCCTCCACTTT. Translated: CAWSPIGTGVKALHF.

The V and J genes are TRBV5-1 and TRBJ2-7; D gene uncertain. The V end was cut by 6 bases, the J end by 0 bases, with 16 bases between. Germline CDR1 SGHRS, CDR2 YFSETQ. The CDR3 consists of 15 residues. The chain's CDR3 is CASKLGVASSYEQYF. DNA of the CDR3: TGCGCCAGCAAGCTTGGTGTTGCGAGCTCCTACGAGCAGTACTTC.

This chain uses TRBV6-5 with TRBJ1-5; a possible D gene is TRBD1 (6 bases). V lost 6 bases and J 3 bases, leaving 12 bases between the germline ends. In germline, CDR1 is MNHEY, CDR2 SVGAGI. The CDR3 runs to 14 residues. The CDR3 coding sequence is TGTGCCAGCAGCCTTGACAGGTACAATCAGCCCCAGCATTTT. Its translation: CASSLDRYNQPQHF.

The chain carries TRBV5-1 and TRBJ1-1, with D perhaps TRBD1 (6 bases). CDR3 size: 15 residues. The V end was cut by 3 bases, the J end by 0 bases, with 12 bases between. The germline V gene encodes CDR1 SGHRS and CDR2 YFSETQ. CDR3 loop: CASSSLGALNTEAFF. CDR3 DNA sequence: TGCGCCAGCAGCTCCCTGGGGGCCTTGAACACTGAAGCTTTCTTT.

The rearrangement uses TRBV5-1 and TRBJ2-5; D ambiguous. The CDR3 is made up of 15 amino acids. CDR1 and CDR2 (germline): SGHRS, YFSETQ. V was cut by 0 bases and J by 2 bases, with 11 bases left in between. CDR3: CASSLEPIRQETQYF. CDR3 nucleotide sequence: TGCGCCAGCAGCTTGGAGCCAATCCGGCAAGAGACCCAGTACTTC.

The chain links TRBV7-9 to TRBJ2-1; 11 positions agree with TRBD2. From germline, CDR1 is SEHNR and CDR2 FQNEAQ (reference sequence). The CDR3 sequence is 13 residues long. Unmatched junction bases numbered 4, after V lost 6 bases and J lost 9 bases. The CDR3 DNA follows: TGTGCCAGCAGGGAACTAGCGGGAGTTGAGCAGTTCTTC. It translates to CASRELAGVEQFF. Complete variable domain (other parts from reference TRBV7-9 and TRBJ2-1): DTGVSQNPRHKITKRGQNVTFRCDPISEHNRLYWYRQTLGQGPEFLTYFQNEAQLEKSRLLSDRFSAERPKGSFSTLEIQRTEQGDSAMYLCASRELAGVEQFFGPGTRLTVL.

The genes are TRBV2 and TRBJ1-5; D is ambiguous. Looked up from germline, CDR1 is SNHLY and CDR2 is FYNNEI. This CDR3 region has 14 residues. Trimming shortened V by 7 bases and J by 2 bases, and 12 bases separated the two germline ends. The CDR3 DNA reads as TGTGCCAGCACGGCCGGGTGGGGCAATCAGCCCCAGCATTTT. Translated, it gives CASTAGWGNQPQHF.

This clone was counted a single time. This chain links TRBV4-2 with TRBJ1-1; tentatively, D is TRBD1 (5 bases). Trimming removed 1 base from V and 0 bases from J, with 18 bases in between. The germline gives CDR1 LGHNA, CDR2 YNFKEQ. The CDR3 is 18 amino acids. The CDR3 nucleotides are TGTGCCAGCAGCCAAGCCCGGGCCAGACAGACTGTGAACACTGAAGCTTTCTTT. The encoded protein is CASSQARARQTVNTEAFF.

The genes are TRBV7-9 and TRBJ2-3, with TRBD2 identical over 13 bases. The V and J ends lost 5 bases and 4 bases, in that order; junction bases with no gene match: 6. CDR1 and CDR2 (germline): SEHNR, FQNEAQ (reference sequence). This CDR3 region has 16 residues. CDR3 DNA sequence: TGTGCCAGCAGCCCTGGACTAGCGGGGGTAGCAGATACGCAGTATTTT. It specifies CASSPGLAGVADTQYF.

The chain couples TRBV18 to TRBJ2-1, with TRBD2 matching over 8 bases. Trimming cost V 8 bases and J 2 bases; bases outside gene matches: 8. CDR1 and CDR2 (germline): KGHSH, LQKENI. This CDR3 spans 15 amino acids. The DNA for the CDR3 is TGTGCCAGCCAATGGCGGGAGGATACCTACAATGAGCAGTTCTTC. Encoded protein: CASQWREDTYNEQFF.

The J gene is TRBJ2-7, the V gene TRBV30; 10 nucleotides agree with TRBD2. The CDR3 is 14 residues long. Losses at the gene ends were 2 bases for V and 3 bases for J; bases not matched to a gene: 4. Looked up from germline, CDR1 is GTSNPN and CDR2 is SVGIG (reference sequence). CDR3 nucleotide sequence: TGTGCCTGGAGTTTGACTAGCGGGTTCTACGAGCAGTACTTC. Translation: CAWSLTSGFYEQYF.

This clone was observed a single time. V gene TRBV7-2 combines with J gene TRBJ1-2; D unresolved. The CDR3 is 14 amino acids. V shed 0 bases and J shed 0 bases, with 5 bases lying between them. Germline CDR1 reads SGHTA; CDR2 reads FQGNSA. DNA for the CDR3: TGTGCCAGCAGCTTAGCGGGAGCTAACTATGGCTACACCTTC. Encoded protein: CASSLAGANYGYTF. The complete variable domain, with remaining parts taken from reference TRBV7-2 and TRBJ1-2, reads GAGVSQSPSNKVTEKGKDVELRCDPISGHTALYWYRQSLGQGLEFLIYFQGNSAPDKSGLPSDRFSAERTGGSVSTLTIQRTQQEDSAVYLCASSLAGANYGYTFGSGTRLTVV.

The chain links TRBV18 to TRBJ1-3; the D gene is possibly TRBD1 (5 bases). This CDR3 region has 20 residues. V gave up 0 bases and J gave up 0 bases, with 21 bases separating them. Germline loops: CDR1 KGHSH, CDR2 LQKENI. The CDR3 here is CASSPPEGFPIPTSGNTIYF. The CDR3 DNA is TGTGCCAGCTCACCACCGGAGGGGTTCCCCATCCCTACCTCTGGAAACACCATATATTTT.

The DNA of the CDR3 is TGTGCCAGCAGTGAATCCGGTGGCTACACCTTC. Its protein is CASSESGGYTF. The chain recombines TRBV25-1 with TRBJ1-2; no clear D gene. Trimming stripped 1 base from V and 7 bases from J, with 4 bases between. CDR1 MGHDK and CDR2 SYGVNS come from the germline V gene. This CDR3 region has 11 residues.

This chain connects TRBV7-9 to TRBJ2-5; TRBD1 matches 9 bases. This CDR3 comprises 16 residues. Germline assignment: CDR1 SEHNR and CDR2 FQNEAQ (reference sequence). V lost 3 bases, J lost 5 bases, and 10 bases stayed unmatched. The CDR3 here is CASSFRLTGGLETQYF. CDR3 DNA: TGTGCCAGCAGCTTCCGGCTAACAGGGGGCTTGGAGACCCAGTACTTC.

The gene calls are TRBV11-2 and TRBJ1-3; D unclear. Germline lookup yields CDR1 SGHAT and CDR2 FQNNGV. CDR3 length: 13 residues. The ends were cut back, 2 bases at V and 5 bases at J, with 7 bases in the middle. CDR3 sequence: CASSLTFRNTIYF. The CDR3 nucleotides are TGTGCCAGCAGCTTAACTTTCAGAAACACCATATATTTT.

CDR3 region: CATSGPRGGYGYTF. The CDR3 coding sequence is TGTGCCACCAGCGGTCCGCGGGGTGGCTATGGCTACACCTTC. The rearrangement links TRBV15 to TRBJ1-2; no clear D gene. Germline-derived CDR1 and CDR2 are LNHNV and YYDKDF (reference sequence). V lost 5 bases and J 4 bases, leaving 14 bases between the germline ends. This CDR3 is 14 amino acids long.

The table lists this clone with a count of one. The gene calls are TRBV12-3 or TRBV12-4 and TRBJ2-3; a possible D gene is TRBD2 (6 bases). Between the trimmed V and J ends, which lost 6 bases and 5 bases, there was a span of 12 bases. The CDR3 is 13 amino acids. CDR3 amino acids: CASRRTGEDTQYF. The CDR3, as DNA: TGTGCCAGCAGGCGGACGGGGGAAGATACGCAGTATTTT.

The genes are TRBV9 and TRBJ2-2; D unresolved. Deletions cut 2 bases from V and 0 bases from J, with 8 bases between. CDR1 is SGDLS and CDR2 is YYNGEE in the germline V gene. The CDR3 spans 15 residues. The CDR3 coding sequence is TGTGCCAGCAGCGTGCTGAGTTCGAACACCGGGGAGCTGTTTTTT. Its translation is CASSVLSSNTGELFF.